This T cell receptor (beta chain) was recorded in a study of cytomegalovirus exposure and HLA in healthy donors. Across the whole study: Unique TCRs numbering approximately 80 million, obtained from HLA-typed donors, made up an early data release.

With 60 Vbeta and 13 Jbeta primers, the PCR was carried out. Clones were sequenced by immunoSEQ multiplex PCR, and TCRdb holds only the in-frame ones, with some missing. In the table there are approximately 180,000 clones, about 80% of which are singletons. Whole-study results and caveats: Analyses of presence and absence presupposed an approximately uniform sequencing depth across donors. Versus the roughly 690-donor mean, an Asian-associated ancestry cluster reportedly showed fewer N-insertions in a later analysis.

Details on this clone: Antigen: not known.

V gave up 4 bases and J gave up 0 bases, with 10 bases separating them. Germline V gives CDR1 MNHEY, CDR2 SVGAGI. The CDR3 is 15 amino acids. The clonotype originates from a man under 40 in good health and CMV-seropositive. Sequenced material: PBMCs. The chain has TRBV6-5 and TRBJ2-1; D unclear. CDR3 coding DNA: TGTGCCAGCAGTTCCTCGGTGAGCTCCTACAATGAGCAGTTCTTC. It codes for CASSSSVSSYNEQFF.